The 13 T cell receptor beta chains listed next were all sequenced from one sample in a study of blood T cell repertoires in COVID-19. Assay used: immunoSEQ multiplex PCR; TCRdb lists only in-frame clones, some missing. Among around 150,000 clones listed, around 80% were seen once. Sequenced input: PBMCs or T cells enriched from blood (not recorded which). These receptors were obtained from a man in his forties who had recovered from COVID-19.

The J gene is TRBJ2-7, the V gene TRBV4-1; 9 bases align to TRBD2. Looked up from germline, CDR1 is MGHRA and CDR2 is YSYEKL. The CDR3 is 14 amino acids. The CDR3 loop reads CARSQGGGGGLQYV. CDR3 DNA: TGCGCCCGCAGCCAAGGGGGCGGGGGGGGGCTACAGTACGTC.

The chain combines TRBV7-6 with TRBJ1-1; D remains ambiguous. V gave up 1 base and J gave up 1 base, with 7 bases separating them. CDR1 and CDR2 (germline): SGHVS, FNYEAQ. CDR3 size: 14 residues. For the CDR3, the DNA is TGTGCCAGCAGCTTAGTCGAGGGGAACACTGAAGCTTTCTTT. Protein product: CASSLVEGNTEAFF.

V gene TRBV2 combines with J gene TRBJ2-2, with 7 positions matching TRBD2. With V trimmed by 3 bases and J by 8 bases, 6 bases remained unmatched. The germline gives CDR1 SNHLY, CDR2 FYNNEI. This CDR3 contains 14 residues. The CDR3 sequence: CASSDLISGGELFF. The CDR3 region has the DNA TGTGCCAGCAGTGACCTGATTAGCGGGGGGGAGCTGTTTTTT.

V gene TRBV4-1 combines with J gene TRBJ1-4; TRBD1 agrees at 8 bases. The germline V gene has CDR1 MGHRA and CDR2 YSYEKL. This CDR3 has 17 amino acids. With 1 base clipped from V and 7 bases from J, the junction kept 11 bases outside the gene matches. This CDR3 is CASSQGPQGALVEKLFF. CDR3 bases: TGCGCCAGCAGCCAAGGTCCCCAGGGGGCCCTCGTTGAAAAACTGTTTTTT.

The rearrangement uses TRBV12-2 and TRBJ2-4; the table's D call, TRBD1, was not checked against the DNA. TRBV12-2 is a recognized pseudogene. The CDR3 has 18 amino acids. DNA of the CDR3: TGTGCAAGTCGCTTATCCCCTTGGGCCACTCTAGCCAAAAACATTCAGTACTTC. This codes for CASRLSPWATLAKNIQYF.

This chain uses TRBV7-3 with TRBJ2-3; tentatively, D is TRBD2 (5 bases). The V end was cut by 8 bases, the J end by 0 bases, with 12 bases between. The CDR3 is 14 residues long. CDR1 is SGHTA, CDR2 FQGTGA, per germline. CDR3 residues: CASGLQPSTDTQYF. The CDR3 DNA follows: TGTGCCAGCGGACTCCAACCAAGCACAGATACGCAGTATTTT.

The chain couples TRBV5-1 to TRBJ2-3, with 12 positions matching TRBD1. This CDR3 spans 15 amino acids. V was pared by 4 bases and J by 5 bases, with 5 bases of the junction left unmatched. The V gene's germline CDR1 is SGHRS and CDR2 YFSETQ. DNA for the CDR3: TGCGCCAGCAGCCCCGGGACAGGGGGCAGAGATACGCAGTATTTT. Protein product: CASSPGTGGRDTQYF.

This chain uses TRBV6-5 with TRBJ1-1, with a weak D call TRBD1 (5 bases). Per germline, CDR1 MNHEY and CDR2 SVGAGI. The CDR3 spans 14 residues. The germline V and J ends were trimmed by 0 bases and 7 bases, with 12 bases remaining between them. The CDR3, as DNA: TGTGCCAGCAGTTACTCGATCCAGGGAAATGAAGCTTTCTTT. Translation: CASSYSIQGNEAFF.

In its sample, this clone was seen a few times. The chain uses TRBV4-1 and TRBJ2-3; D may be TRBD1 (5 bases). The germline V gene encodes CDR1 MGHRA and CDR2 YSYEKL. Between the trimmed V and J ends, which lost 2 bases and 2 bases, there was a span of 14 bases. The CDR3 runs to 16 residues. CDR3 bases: TGCGCCAGCAGCCAAATCTTGGACATCTTCACAGATACGCAGTATTTT. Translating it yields CASSQILDIFTDTQYF.

The CDR3 DNA is TGTGCCAGCTCACCCCCGCGGGGCGGAAATTCACCCCTCCACTTT. As protein: CASSPPRGGNSPLHF. This rearrangement joins TRBV18 to TRBJ1-6; possibly TRBD1 for D (5 bases). V gave up 3 bases and J gave up 7 bases, with 13 bases separating them. The CDR3 has 15 residues. CDR1 and CDR2 from the germline V gene are KGHSH and LQKENI.

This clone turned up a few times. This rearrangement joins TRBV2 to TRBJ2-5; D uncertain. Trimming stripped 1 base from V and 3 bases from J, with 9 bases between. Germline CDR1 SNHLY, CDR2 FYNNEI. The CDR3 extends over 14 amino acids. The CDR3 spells CASSEEEPEETQYF. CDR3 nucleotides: TGTGCCAGCAGTGAAGAGGAGCCGGAAGAGACCCAGTACTTC.

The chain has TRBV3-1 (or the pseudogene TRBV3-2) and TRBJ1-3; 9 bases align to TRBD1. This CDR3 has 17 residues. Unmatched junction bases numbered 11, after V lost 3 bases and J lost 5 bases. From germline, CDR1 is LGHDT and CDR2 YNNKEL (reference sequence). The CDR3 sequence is CASSQDSGQGVRNTIYF. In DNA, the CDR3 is TGTGCCAGCAGCCAGGATTCGGGACAGGGTGTAAGAAACACCATATATTTT.

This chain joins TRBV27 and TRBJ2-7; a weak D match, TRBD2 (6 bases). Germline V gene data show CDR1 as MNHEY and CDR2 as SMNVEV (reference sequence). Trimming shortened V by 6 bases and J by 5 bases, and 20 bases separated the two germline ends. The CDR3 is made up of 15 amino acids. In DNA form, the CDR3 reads TGTGCCAGCAGCGCCATCCCGGGAGCTGGACACGAGCAGTACGTC. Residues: CASSAIPGAGHEQYV.